A selection of T cell receptor beta chains follows, all from one sample in a study of shared clonotypes between healthy human individuals. Assay used: immunoSEQ multiplex PCR; TCRdb lists only in-frame clones, some missing. The sample has over a million clones; around 76% are singletons. The sequencing input was memory CD4+ T cells sorted from blood. Receptor source: a man between 18 and 35 years old in good health. Both conserved end residues are part of each CDR3. Each record gives: J gene, D gene, V gene, clone size, CDR3 protein, CDR3 DNA. D genes are given only for firm matches. Clone size is stated in some rows and not others, as once, few, many or a class when expanded.

J gene: TRBJ2-7; D gene: -; V gene: TRBV15; clone size: -; CDR3 protein: CATSSTLSYEQYF; CDR3 DNA: TGTGCCACCAGCAGCACATTATCCTACGAGCAGTACTTC
J gene: TRBJ2-7; D gene: -; V gene: TRBV2; clone size: -; CDR3 protein: CASSEVVRPYEQYF; CDR3 DNA: TGTGCCAGCAGTGAAGTAGTCCGACCTTACGAGCAGTACTTC
J gene: TRBJ2-6; D gene: -; V gene: TRBV7-9; clone size: -; CDR3 protein: CASSWGESSGANVLTF; CDR3 DNA: TGTGCCAGCAGCTGGGGGGAGAGCTCTGGGGCCAACGTCCTGACTTTC
J gene: TRBJ2-7; D gene: TRBD2; V gene: TRBV7-8; clone size: -; CDR3 protein: CASSLSASTSGIYEQYF; CDR3 DNA: TGTGCCAGCAGCTTATCGGCCTCGACTAGCGGCATATACGAGCAGTACTTC
J gene: TRBJ1-5; D gene: -; V gene: TRBV7-2; clone size: -; CDR3 protein: CASSFAGLDQPQHF; CDR3 DNA: TGTGCCAGCAGCTTCGCAGGTTTAGACCAGCCCCAGCATTTT
J gene: TRBJ2-2; D gene: TRBD1; V gene: TRBV28; clone size: once; CDR3 protein: CASSRATGGADTGELFF; CDR3 DNA: TGTGCCAGCAGTAGGGCAACAGGGGGCGCGGACACCGGGGAGCTGTTTTTT
J gene: TRBJ1-6; D gene: TRBD1; V gene: TRBV7-2; clone size: -; CDR3 protein: CASTQGQENSPLHF; CDR3 DNA: TGTGCCAGCACCCAAGGACAGGAGAATTCACCCCTCCACTTT
J gene: TRBJ1-2; D gene: -; V gene: TRBV5-1; clone size: -; CDR3 protein: CASSQGRQGGYTF; CDR3 DNA: TGCGCCAGCAGCCAAGGACGGCAGGGGGGCTACACCTTC
J gene: TRBJ1-2; D gene: -; V gene: TRBV6-6; clone size: -; CDR3 protein: CASRAGDKLANYGYTF; CDR3 DNA: TGTGCCAGCAGGGCAGGTGATAAGTTAGCTAACTATGGCTACACCTTC
J gene: TRBJ1-1; D gene: -; V gene: TRBV18; clone size: few; CDR3 protein: CASSPIRETTEAFF; CDR3 DNA: TGTGCCAGCTCACCTATCAGGGAAACCACTGAAGCTTTCTTT
J gene: TRBJ2-3; D gene: -; V gene: TRBV5-6; clone size: once; CDR3 protein: CASSLVRDTDTQYF; CDR3 DNA: TGTGCCAGCAGCTTGGTTAGGGACACAGATACGCAGTATTTT
J gene: TRBJ2-7; D gene: -; V gene: TRBV7-2; clone size: -; CDR3 protein: CASSLGRGPLEQYF; CDR3 DNA: TGTGCCAGCAGCTTAGGGCGGGGGCCCCTCGAGCAGTACTTC
J gene: TRBJ1-2; D gene: TRBD1; V gene: TRBV5-1; clone size: -; CDR3 protein: CASSLSEGAHGYTF; CDR3 DNA: TGCGCCAGCAGCTTGAGTGAGGGGGCCCATGGCTACACCTTC
J gene: TRBJ1-1; D gene: -; V gene: TRBV20-1; clone size: -; CDR3 protein: CSAPGYTEAFF; CDR3 DNA: TGCAGTGCTCCGGGGTACACTGAAGCTTTCTTT
J gene: TRBJ1-5; D gene: -; V gene: TRBV30; clone size: few; CDR3 protein: CAWSDKGQSNQPQHF; CDR3 DNA: TGTGCCTGGAGCGACAAGGGACAAAGCAATCAGCCCCAGCATTTT
J gene: TRBJ1-1; D gene: -; V gene: TRBV5-1; clone size: -; CDR3 protein: CASSLDTGRNTEAFF; CDR3 DNA: TGCGCCAGCAGCTTGGACACGGGGCGGAACACTGAAGCTTTCTTT
J gene: TRBJ1-2; D gene: -; V gene: TRBV30; clone size: -; CDR3 protein: CAWYPGQDGNYGYTF; CDR3 DNA: TGTGCCTGGTACCCCGGGCAGGACGGTAACTATGGCTACACCTTC
J gene: TRBJ2-7; D gene: -; V gene: TRBV19; clone size: few; CDR3 protein: CASGGGFSYEQYF; CDR3 DNA: TGTGCCAGTGGAGGAGGGTTCTCCTACGAGCAGTACTTC
J gene: TRBJ2-1; D gene: TRBD1; V gene: TRBV11-2; clone size: -; CDR3 protein: CASSLGGQGNEQFF; CDR3 DNA: TGTGCCAGCAGCTTAGGGGGACAGGGCAATGAGCAGTTCTTC
J gene: TRBJ1-1; D gene: -; V gene: TRBV7-8; clone size: -; CDR3 protein: CASSTSRINTEAFF; CDR3 DNA: TGTGCCAGCAGCACCAGTCGCATTAACACTGAAGCTTTCTTT
J gene: TRBJ2-7; D gene: -; V gene: TRBV5-3; clone size: -; CDR3 protein: CARSLRGEPYEQYF; CDR3 DNA: TGTGCCAGAAGCTTGCGAGGGGAACCCTACGAGCAGTACTTC
J gene: TRBJ2-1; D gene: -; V gene: TRBV29-1; clone size: -; CDR3 protein: CSVQRENNEQFF; CDR3 DNA: TGCAGCGTACAAAGGGAAAACAATGAGCAGTTCTTC
J gene: TRBJ2-5; D gene: -; V gene: TRBV30; clone size: few; CDR3 protein: CAWGLGAGETQYF; CDR3 DNA: TGTGCCTGGGGGTTGGGGGCCGGGGAGACCCAGTACTTC
J gene: TRBJ2-4; D gene: -; V gene: TRBV7-2; clone size: once; CDR3 protein: CASSSPGSYIQYF; CDR3 DNA: TGTGCCAGCAGCTCCCCCGGCAGTTACATTCAGTACTTC
J gene: TRBJ2-5; D gene: -; V gene: TRBV7-2; clone size: -; CDR3 protein: CASSAGQGTQETQYF; CDR3 DNA: TGTGCCAGCAGCGCCGGCCAGGGGACCCAAGAGACCCAGTACTTC
J gene: TRBJ2-7; D gene: TRBD2; V gene: TRBV5-1; clone size: -; CDR3 protein: CASSPSGGLQLEQYF; CDR3 DNA: TGCGCCAGCAGCCCCTCGGGGGGACTCCAATTGGAGCAGTACTTC
J gene: TRBJ2-2; D gene: TRBD1; V gene: TRBV11-3; clone size: -; CDR3 protein: CASSGRTGTGELFF; CDR3 DNA: TGTGCCAGCAGCGGACGGACAGGCACCGGGGAGCTGTTTTTT
J gene: TRBJ2-7; D gene: -; V gene: TRBV7-6; clone size: -; CDR3 protein: CASSLQPGTYEQYF; CDR3 DNA: TGTGCCAGCAGCTTACAACCAGGGACGTACGAGCAGTACTTC
J gene: TRBJ2-5; D gene: TRBD2; V gene: TRBV4-1; clone size: -; CDR3 protein: CASSQDRGREGETQYF; CDR3 DNA: TGCGCCAGCAGCCAAGATCGGGGGCGGGAGGGCGAGACCCAGTACTTC
J gene: TRBJ2-5; D gene: -; V gene: TRBV6-1; clone size: -; CDR3 protein: CASSEGTLQETQYF; CDR3 DNA: TGTGCCAGCAGTGAGGGGACACTTCAAGAGACCCAGTACTTC